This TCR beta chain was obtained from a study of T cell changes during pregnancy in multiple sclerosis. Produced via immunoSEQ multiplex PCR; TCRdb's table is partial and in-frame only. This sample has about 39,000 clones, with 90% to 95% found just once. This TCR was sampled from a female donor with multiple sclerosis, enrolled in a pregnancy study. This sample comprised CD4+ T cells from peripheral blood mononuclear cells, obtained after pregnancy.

The CDR3 protein is CASSSGSGPRRIREQYF. Here the CDR3 DNA reads TGTGCCAGCAGTTCCGGTTCTGGGCCCCGCCGGATCCGCGAGCAGTACTTC. This rearrangement joins TRBV7-9 to TRBJ2-7; D is undetermined. CDR1 and CDR2 from the germline V gene are SEHNR and FQNEAQ (reference sequence). This CDR3 region has 17 residues. Trimming stripped 6 bases from V and 6 bases from J, with 27 bases between.